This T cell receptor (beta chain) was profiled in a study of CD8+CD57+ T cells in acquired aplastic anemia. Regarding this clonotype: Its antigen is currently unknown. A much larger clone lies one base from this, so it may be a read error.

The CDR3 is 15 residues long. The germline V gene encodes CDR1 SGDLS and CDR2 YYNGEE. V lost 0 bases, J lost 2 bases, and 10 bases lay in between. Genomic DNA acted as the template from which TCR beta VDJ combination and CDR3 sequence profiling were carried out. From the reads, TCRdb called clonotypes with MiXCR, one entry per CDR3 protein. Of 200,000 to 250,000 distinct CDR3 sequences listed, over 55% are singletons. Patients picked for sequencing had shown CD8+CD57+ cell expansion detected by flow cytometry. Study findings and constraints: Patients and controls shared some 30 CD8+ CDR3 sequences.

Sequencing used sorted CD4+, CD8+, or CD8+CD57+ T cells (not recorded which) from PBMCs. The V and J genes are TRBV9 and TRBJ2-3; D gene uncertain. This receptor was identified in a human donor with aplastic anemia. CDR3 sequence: CASSVGDIYTDTQYF. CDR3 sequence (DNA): TGTGCCAGCAGCGTAGGCGACATTTACACAGATACGCAGTATTTT.